What follows are 21 T cell receptor beta chains derived from one specimen sequenced in a study of radiotherapy plus CTLA-4 blockade in lung cancer. TCRdb keeps only in-frame clones here, not all; method: immunoSEQ multiplex PCR. There are over 100,000 clones in the sample; 81% occur only once, and 3% to 4% lies in the top ten. The starting material was peripheral blood, obtained from a patient treated with radiotherapy plus ipilimumab. Receptors originate from a human donor with non-small cell lung cancer that progressed on radiotherapy plus ipilimumab. Some clones in this sample may be carry-over from other donors' samples.

The rearrangement joins TRBV7-8 to TRBJ2-3, with a possible D match to TRBD1 (6 bases). V lost 1 base, J lost 4 bases, and 9 bases lay in between. Germline V gene data show CDR1 as SGHVS and CDR2 as FQNEAQ. This CDR3 contains 14 residues. CDR3 coding DNA: TGTGCCAGCAGCTTAGGGGGGCGGGCAGATACGCAGTATTTT. It specifies CASSLGGRADTQYF. Filled out from reference TRBV7-8 and TRBJ2-3, the complete variable domain reads GAGVSQSPRYKVAKRGQDVALRCDPISGHVSLFWYQQALGQGPEFLTYFQNEAQLDKSGLPSDRFFAERPEGSVSTLKIQRTQQEDSAVYLCASSLGGRADTQYFGPGTRLTVL.

The rearrangement links TRBV7-2 to TRBJ1-2, with a possible D match to TRBD1 (5 bases). V lost 5 bases and J 7 bases, leaving 20 bases between the germline ends. Germline CDR1 is SGHTA and CDR2 is FQGNSA. CDR3 length: 15 amino acids. In nucleotides, the CDR3 is TGTGCCAGCAGCCACGGGACGGCAATTCAAGGTGGCTACACCTTC. It encodes CASSHGTAIQGGYTF.

A few counts support this clone. The gene calls are TRBV7-8 and TRBJ2-2, with TRBD1 as a possible D gene (5 bases). This CDR3 is built from 16 residues. Trimming shortened V by 5 bases and J by 1 base, and 14 bases separated the two germline ends. CDR1 and CDR2 from the germline V gene are SGHVS and FQNEAQ. CDR3 DNA: TGTGCCAGCAGCCCCATTTTTCAGGGGAACACCGGGGAGCTGTTTTTT. Its translation: CASSPIFQGNTGELFF.

V usage is TRBV4-3 and J usage is TRBJ2-6, with D possibly being TRBD2 (6 bases). V lost 0 bases and J 2 bases, leaving 8 bases between the germline ends. The CDR3 consists of 16 residues. Per germline, CDR1 LGHNA and CDR2 YSLEER. The CDR3 region is CASSQDSGAGANVLTF. The CDR3 DNA follows: TGCGCCAGCAGCCAAGACTCGGGGGCTGGGGCCAACGTCCTGACTTTC.

The chain's CDR3 is CASSVSYRGRFSDTQYF. As DNA, the CDR3 is TGCGCCAGCAGCGTATCCTACAGGGGGCGTTTCTCAGATACGCAGTATTTT. The rearrangement joins TRBV5-1 to TRBJ2-3, with 9 bases matching TRBD1. Germline V CDR1 and CDR2: SGHRS, YFSETQ. The length of the CDR3 is 17 residues. Unmatched junction bases numbered 13, after V lost 4 bases and J lost 4 bases.

This rearrangement joins TRBV7-3 to TRBJ2-5; 7 positions agree with TRBD1. Germline assignment: CDR1 SGHTA and CDR2 FQGTGA. The CDR3 covers 14 residues. V dropped 5 bases and J dropped 4; count of bases not matched to a gene: 7. CDR3 residues: CASSKTGQGETQYF. In DNA form, the CDR3 reads TGTGCCAGCAGCAAGACAGGGCAGGGAGAGACCCAGTACTTC.

This chain joins TRBV27 and TRBJ2-1; 14 bases match TRBD2. The germline CDR1 and CDR2 sequences are MNHEY and SMNVEV (reference sequence). The CDR3 consists of 17 residues. V trimming: 5 bases; J trimming: 6 bases; junction bases outside the gene matches: 9. This CDR3 reads CASSPLGLAGEFNEQFF. The CDR3 DNA reads as TGTGCCAGCAGTCCGTTGGGACTAGCGGGGGAATTCAATGAGCAGTTCTTC.

V and J are TRBV18 and TRBJ2-3; no clear D gene. Germline V gene data show CDR1 as KGHSH and CDR2 as LQKENI. V gave up 4 bases and J gave up 6 bases, with 11 bases separating them. The CDR3 spans 13 residues. CDR3 loop: CASSRRVTDTQYF. CDR3 sequence (DNA): TGTGCCAGCTCACGACGGGTCACGGATACGCAGTATTTT.

This clone was observed a handful of times. This chain links TRBV2 with TRBJ2-5; TRBD2 agrees at 14 bases. Germline loops: CDR1 SNHLY, CDR2 FYNNEI. The CDR3 is 16 amino acids. V shed 7 bases, J shed 5 bases, and the junction held 9 bases outside the gene matches. The CDR3 spells CASTRTSGGPWETQYF. In DNA, the CDR3 is TGTGCCAGCACGAGGACTAGCGGGGGGCCGTGGGAGACCCAGTACTTC.

This clone was recorded a few times. This sample also contains other DNA sequences that code for the same CDR3. The chain couples TRBV14 to TRBJ2-7; TRBD1 aligns across 7 bases. The germline V gene encodes CDR1 SGHDN and CDR2 FVKESK. CDR3 length equals 12 residues. J was trimmed by 4 bases and V by 4 bases; bases with no gene match: 1. For the CDR3, the DNA is TGTGCCAGCAGCCCGGGACAGTACGAGCAGTACTTC. Protein: CASSPGQYEQYF.

The gene calls are TRBV30 and TRBJ2-7, with D unresolved. The J call may be mistaken, given a closer DNA end match to TRBJ2-1. CDR1 and CDR2 from the germline V gene are GTSNPN and SVGIG (reference sequence). CDR3 length: 10 residues. CDR3 region: CAWSRTEQFF. The CDR3 DNA sequence: TGTGCCTGGAGTCGGACTGAGCAGTTCTTC.

V is TRBV6-8 and J is TRBJ1-2; 12 bases agree with TRBD1. V gave up 0 bases and J gave up 7 bases; unmatched junction bases: 9. The CDR3 runs to 17 residues. Germline loops: CDR1 MNHGY, CDR2 SAAAGT. CDR3 DNA: TGTGCCAGCAGTTACTCGAGGGACAGGGGGCCTTTGGGTGGCTACACCTTC. It specifies CASSYSRDRGPLGGYTF.

This sequence joins TRBV5-7 and TRBJ2-7; 7 bases are a match to TRBD1. TRBV5-7 is an ORF for which the function is uncertain. There are 14 residues in the CDR3. CDR3 sequence (DNA): TGTGGTAAGAGGGGGCCTCTGATGTCCTACGAGCAGTACTTC. Protein product: CGKRGPLMSYEQYF.

The V and J genes are TRBV27 and TRBJ1-5; maybe TRBD1 (5 bases). The CDR3 contains 16 residues. Trimming cost V 3 bases and J 2 bases, with 14 bases left between them. Per germline, CDR1 MNHEY and CDR2 SMNVEV (reference sequence). Here the CDR3 reads CASSFIGGEGNQPQHF. CDR3 coding DNA: TGTGCCAGCAGTTTTATCGGGGGGGAGGGCAATCAGCCCCAGCATTTT.

This clone was seen a handful of times. The chain joins TRBV5-1 to TRBJ2-1; TRBD1 might be the D (6 bases). Germline V lookup: CDR1 SGHRS, CDR2 YFSETQ. This CDR3 is built from 15 residues. The V end was cut by 5 bases, the J end by 1 base, with 13 bases between. CDR3 DNA sequence: TGCGCCAGCAGTAGAGGACAGATGTCCTACAATGAGCAGTTCTTC. Encoded protein: CASSRGQMSYNEQFF. The full variable domain, its missing parts supplied by reference TRBV5-1 and TRBJ2-1, is KAGVTQTPRYLIKTRGQQVTLSCSPISGHRSVSWYQQTPGQGLQFLFEYFSETQRNKGNFPGRFSGRQFSNSRSEMNVSTLELGDSALYLCASSRGQMSYNEQFFGPGTRLTVL.

The chain couples TRBV11-3 to TRBJ2-6, with D possibly being TRBD1 (6 bases). The germline V gene encodes CDR1 SGHNT and CDR2 YENEEA. Between the trimmed V and J ends, which lost 1 base and 0 bases, there was a span of 10 bases. The CDR3 totals 17 residues. The CDR3 reads CASSLGDKRSGANVLTF. In nucleotides, the CDR3 is TGTGCCAGCAGCTTAGGGGACAAGCGCTCTGGGGCCAACGTCCTGACTTTC.

CDR3 in DNA: TGTGCCAGCAGGGACAGATATAACACTGAAGCTTTCTTT. The encoded protein is CASRDRYNTEAFF. The V call is TRBV6-1, the J call TRBJ1-1; TRBD1 might be the D (6 bases). Trimming took 6 bases from V and 2 from J, leaving 10 bases between them. The germline V gene has CDR1 MNHNS and CDR2 SASEGT. The CDR3 is 13 amino acids.

The V call is TRBV6-6, the J call TRBJ2-5; 8 bases align to TRBD1. This CDR3 is built from 15 residues. The germline gives CDR1 MNHNY, CDR2 SVGAGI (reference sequence). Trimming at V came to 6 bases and at J to 3 bases, leaving 9 bases not matched to a gene. CDR3 region: CASRSQRTGKETQYF. The CDR3 nucleotides are TGTGCCAGCAGATCACAAAGGACAGGGAAAGAGACCCAGTACTTC.

The rearrangement joins TRBV5-1 to TRBJ2-7; 9 bases are a match to TRBD1. The CDR3 consists of 14 residues. The trim removed 6 bases at V and 2 bases at J, leaving 6 bases unmatched. Germline assignment: CDR1 SGHRS and CDR2 YFSETQ. The CDR3 is CASTQQGAAYEQYF. The DNA for the CDR3 is TGCGCCAGCACACAACAGGGGGCCGCCTACGAGCAGTACTTC.

The chain joins TRBV6-6 to TRBJ1-3; D gene ambiguous. The germline V and J ends were trimmed by 2 bases and 2 bases, with 7 bases remaining between them. This CDR3 spans 14 amino acids. Per germline, CDR1 MNHNY and CDR2 SVGAGI (reference sequence). CDR3 sequence reads: CASSYDFAGNTIYF. The CDR3 nucleotides are TGTGCCAGCAGTTACGACTTCGCTGGAAACACCATATATTTT.

This chain links TRBV19 with TRBJ2-3; 11 positions match TRBD2. J gave up 4 bases and V 5 bases, and 8 bases lay outside the gene matches. This CDR3 is built from 16 residues. Germline assignment: CDR1 LNHDA and CDR2 SQIVND (reference sequence). The CDR3 loop is CASSAAKLAGADTQYF. CDR3 DNA: TGTGCCAGTAGTGCCGCAAAACTAGCGGGGGCAGATACGCAGTATTTT.